A selection of T cell receptor beta chains follows, all from one sample in a study of shared clonotypes between healthy human individuals. Method: immunoSEQ multiplex PCR; TCRdb's copy keeps in-frame clones and lacks some. The sample holds some 2,000,000 clones, 90% to 96% seen once. The specimen sequenced was naive CD4+ T cells sorted from blood. Receptors originate from a man aged 18 to 35 in good health. Both conserved end residues are part of each CDR3. Each record gives: J gene, clone size, D gene, V gene, CDR3 DNA, CDR3 protein. The D gene is left open where the match is weak. Clone size is stated in some rows and not others, as once, few, many or a class when expanded.

>TRBJ1-3|.|TRBD1|TRBV11-2
TGTGCCAGCAGCGGGTCAGGGGGAGGAAACACCATATATTTT
CASSGSGGGNTIYF
>TRBJ2-1|.|TRBD2|TRBV18
TGTGCCAGCTCACCTTCAGCGGGAGGGTACAATGAGCAGTTCTTC
CASSPSAGGYNEQFF
>TRBJ2-5|.|.|TRBV19
TGTGCCAGTAGTCCCCGGGGTAGGGGACCGGAGACCCAGTACTTC
CASSPRGRGPETQYF
>TRBJ2-5|.|.|TRBV6-5
TGTGCCAGCAGTCCCCCACAGGACCACGAGACCCAGTACTTC
CASSPPQDHETQYF
>TRBJ1-2|once|TRBD1|TRBV18
TGTGCCAGCTCTCTCACACAGGGGGCTGAAGATGGCTACACCTTC
CASSLTQGAEDGYTF
>TRBJ2-2|.|.|TRBV18
TGTGCCAGCTCACCATTAGCCTCTTACGGGACAAATAGGAGGAACACCGGGGAGCTGTTTTTT
CASSPLASYGTNRRNTGELFF
>TRBJ2-1|.|TRBD2|TRBV2
TGTGCCAGCAGTCGTCTAGCGGACCCCTACAATGAGCAGTTCTTC
CASSRLADPYNEQFF
>TRBJ2-5|.|.|TRBV7-2
TGTGCCAGCAGCTTCGGACCGGAGGGTGGAGAGACCCAGTACTTC
CASSFGPEGGETQYF
>TRBJ1-1|once|.|TRBV30
TGTGCCTGGAGTGTCATCGTGGGCACTGAAGCTTTCTTT
CAWSVIVGTEAFF
>TRBJ2-2|.|.|TRBV27
TGTGCCAGCAGCGTCGGGAGAGGCACCGGGGAGCTGTTTTTT
CASSVGRGTGELFF
>TRBJ1-5|.|TRBD1|TRBV19
TGTGCCAGTACCTCTTTAGGGACAGGCATCAATCAGCCCCAGCATTTT
CASTSLGTGINQPQHF
>TRBJ2-7|.|TRBD2|TRBV5-6
TGTGCCAGCAGCATGACCGGGACTAGCTCCTACGAGCAGTACTTC
CASSMTGTSSYEQYF
>TRBJ2-3|once|TRBD2|TRBV7-3
TGTGCCAGCAGCTTATCTCTAGCGGACACAGATACGCAGTATTTT
CASSLSLADTDTQYF
>TRBJ2-3|.|.|TRBV29-1
TGCAGCCACGGTAGGGGTGGTGCAGATACGCAGTATTTT
CSHGRGGADTQYF
>TRBJ2-7|once|.|TRBV28
TGTGCCAGCAGCCGGGGGTTCAAGTCCTACGAGCAGTACTTC
CASSRGFKSYEQYF
>TRBJ1-4|.|TRBD1|TRBV14
TGTGCCAGCAGCCTCGGGGACAGGGCCATAGGTGGTGAAAAACTGTTTTTT
CASSLGDRAIGGEKLFF
>TRBJ2-3|once|TRBD2|TRBV7-9
TGTGCCAGCAGTCCACTAGCGGGCGGTTGGTATTTT
CASSPLAGGWYF
>TRBJ1-5|.|.|TRBV2
TGTGCCAGCAGGAGAAGACCCGGGACAAGTAGCAATCAGCCCCAGCATTTT
CASRRRPGTSSNQPQHF
>TRBJ2-7|.|TRBD2|TRBV7-9
TGTGCCAGCAGCCCGCCGAATTCTCTGGCTTCGGGGGGGGAGCAGTACTTC
CASSPPNSLASGGEQYF
>TRBJ1-1|.|.|TRBV28
TGTGCCAGCTCCCCCGGATCGATGGGCAGTCGTTTAGACACTGAAGCTTTCTTT
CASSPGSMGSRLDTEAFF
>TRBJ2-2|.|.|TRBV5-1
TGCGCCAGCAGCGCGGACAGAGCCCCCGGGGAGCTGTTTTTT
CASSADRAPGELFF
>TRBJ2-1|.|TRBD1|TRBV5-1
TGCGCCAGCAGCTCCGGGACAGATACCTACAATGAGCAGTTCTTC
CASSSGTDTYNEQFF
>TRBJ2-7|.|.|TRBV25-1
TGTGCCAGCAGCGCATTGGGGACCTCCTACGAGCAGTACTTC
CASSALGTSYEQYF
>TRBJ1-2|.|TRBD1|TRBV7-9
TGTGCCAGCAGCACGAAATCTGACAGGGTAGGCTATGGCTACACCTTC
CASSTKSDRVGYGYTF
>TRBJ2-1|.|TRBD2|TRBV9
TGTGCCAGCAGCTCGCTCTGGTGGAGCGGGAGGGAGAATGAGCAGTTCTTC
CASSSLWWSGRENEQFF
>TRBJ2-7|.|TRBD2|TRBV19
TGTGCCAGTTCCCACTGGGGAGCGGGAGGTTACCACGAGCAGTACTTC
CASSHWGAGGYHEQYF
>TRBJ1-1|.|.|TRBV6-5
TGTGCCAGCAGTTACAGGGGAAGAAACACTGAAGCTTTCTTT
CASSYRGRNTEAFF
>TRBJ1-6|.|.|TRBV10-3
TGTGCCGGACGGGACGGTCTTGCTTCACCCCTCCACTTT
CAGRDGLASPLHF
>TRBJ2-7|.|.|TRBV4-1
TGCGCCAGCAGCCAAGTAAGCTCTCTGGACGAGCAGTACTTC
CASSQVSSLDEQYF
>TRBJ1-5|.|.|TRBV18
TGTGCCAGCTCACCAAGGGCAGGGCGAAATCAGCCCCAGCATTTT
CASSPRAGRNQPQHF
>TRBJ2-5|.|.|TRBV6-6
TGTGCCAGCAGTTACAGGACAAACCAAGAGACCCAGTACTTC
CASSYRTNQETQYF
>TRBJ2-5|.|.|TRBV9
TGTGCCAGCAGCCCCCCATCGGAGGCCTATGTGACCCAGTACTTC
CASSPPSEAYVTQYF
>TRBJ1-5|.|.|TRBV5-1
TGCGCCAGCAGCCGGGACCCCCTGGGGAGCAATCAGCCCCAGCATTTT
CASSRDPLGSNQPQHF
>TRBJ1-4|.|.|TRBV4-1
TGCGCCAGCAGCCGAGGGACGGTTGCAACTAATGAAAAACTGTTTTTT
CASSRGTVATNEKLFF
>TRBJ2-5|.|TRBD1|TRBV7-9
TGTGCCAGCAGCTTAGGGGCAGGGGGCGAAGAGACCCAGTACTTC
CASSLGAGGEETQYF
>TRBJ2-5|once|TRBD1|TRBV12-5
TGTGCTAGTGGTTTGGGACAGGGGGCTAGAGAGACCCAGTACTTC
CASGLGQGARETQYF
>TRBJ2-1|.|TRBD2|TRBV19
TGTGCCAGTAGCGTAGCGGGAGAACCCTACAATGAGCAGTTCTTC
CASSVAGEPYNEQFF
>TRBJ1-2|.|.|TRBV5-6
TGTGCCAGCACCCTCGGGCAAATCAACTATGGCTACACCTTC
CASTLGQINYGYTF
>TRBJ2-3|.|TRBD2|TRBV14
TGTGCCAGCAGCCAGGGACTAGCGGGAATAGATACGCAGTATTTT
CASSQGLAGIDTQYF
>TRBJ1-6|.|TRBD1|TRBV6-1
TGTGCCAGCAGTGAATCATTGGTGACAGGGAGTTCACCCCTCCACTTT
CASSESLVTGSSPLHF
>TRBJ1-1|once|TRBD1|TRBV7-9
TGTGCCAGCAGCTTACGGGGGACAGGAACTGAAGCTTTCTTT
CASSLRGTGTEAFF
>TRBJ2-7|.|TRBD1|TRBV19
TGTGCCAGTAGTATGGACAGGGTCGCCCTCTACGAGCAGTACTTC
CASSMDRVALYEQYF
>TRBJ1-5|.|TRBD1|TRBV28
TGTGCCAGCAGTTTATTCATCGGGACAGGGAATGGGACGGCCCAGCATTTT
CASSLFIGTGNGTAQHF
>TRBJ2-2|.|.|TRBV30
TGTGCCTGGAGTGTAACCCTTAACACCGGGGAGCTGTTTTTT
CAWSVTLNTGELFF